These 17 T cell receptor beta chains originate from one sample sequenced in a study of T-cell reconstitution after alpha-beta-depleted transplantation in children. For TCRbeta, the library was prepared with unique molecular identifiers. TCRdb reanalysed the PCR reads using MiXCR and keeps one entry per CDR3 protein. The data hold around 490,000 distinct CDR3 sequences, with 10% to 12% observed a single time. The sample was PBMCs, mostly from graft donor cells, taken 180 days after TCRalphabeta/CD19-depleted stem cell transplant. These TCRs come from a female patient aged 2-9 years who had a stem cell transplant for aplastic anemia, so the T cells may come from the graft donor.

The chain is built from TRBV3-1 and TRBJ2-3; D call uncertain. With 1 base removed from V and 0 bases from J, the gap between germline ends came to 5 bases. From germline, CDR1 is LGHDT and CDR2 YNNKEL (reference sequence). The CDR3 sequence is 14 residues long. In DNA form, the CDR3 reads TGTGCCAGCAGCCAAGGACTGAGCACAGATACGCAGTATTTT. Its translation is CASSQGLSTDTQYF.

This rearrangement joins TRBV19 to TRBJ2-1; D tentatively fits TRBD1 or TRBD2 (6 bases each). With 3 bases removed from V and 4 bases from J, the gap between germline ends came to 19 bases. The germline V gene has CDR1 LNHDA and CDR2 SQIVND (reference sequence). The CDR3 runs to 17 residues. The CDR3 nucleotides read TGTGCCAGTAGTATCGGATATAGCGGAGGGGGGTACAATGAGCAGTTCTTC. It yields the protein CASSIGYSGGGYNEQFF.

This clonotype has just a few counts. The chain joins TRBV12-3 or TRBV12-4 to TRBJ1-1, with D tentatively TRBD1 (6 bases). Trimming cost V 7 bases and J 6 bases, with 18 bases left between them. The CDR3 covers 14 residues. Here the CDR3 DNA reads TGTGCCAGCAAACAAACAGGGAGCTCGGCTGAAGCTTTCTTT. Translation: CASKQTGSSAEAFF.

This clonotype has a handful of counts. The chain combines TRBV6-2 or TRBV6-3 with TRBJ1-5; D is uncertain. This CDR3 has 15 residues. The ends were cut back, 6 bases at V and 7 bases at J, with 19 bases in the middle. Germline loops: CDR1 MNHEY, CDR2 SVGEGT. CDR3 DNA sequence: TGTGCCAGCAGCCACCCGGCCAGATTAGGACAGCCCCAGCATTTT. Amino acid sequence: CASSHPARLGQPQHF.

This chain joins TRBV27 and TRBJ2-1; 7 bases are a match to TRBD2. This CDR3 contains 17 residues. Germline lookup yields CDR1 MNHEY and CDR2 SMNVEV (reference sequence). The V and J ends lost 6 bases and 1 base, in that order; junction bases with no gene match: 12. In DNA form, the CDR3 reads TGTGCCAGCAGCCTCGGCGTGGGAGGGTTATCCTACAATGAGCAGTTCTTC. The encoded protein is CASSLGVGGLSYNEQFF.

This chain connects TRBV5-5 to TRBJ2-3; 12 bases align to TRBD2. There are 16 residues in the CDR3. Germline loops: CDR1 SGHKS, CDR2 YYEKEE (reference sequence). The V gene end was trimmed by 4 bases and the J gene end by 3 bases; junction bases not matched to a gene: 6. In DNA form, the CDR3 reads TGTGCCAGCAGCCCTTGGACTAGCGGGGAAACAGATACGCAGTATTTT. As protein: CASSPWTSGETDTQYF.

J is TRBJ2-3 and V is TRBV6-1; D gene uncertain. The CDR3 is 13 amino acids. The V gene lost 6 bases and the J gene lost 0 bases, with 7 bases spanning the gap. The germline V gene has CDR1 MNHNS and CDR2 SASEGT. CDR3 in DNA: TGTGCCAGCAGGCCCCTAAGCACAGATACGCAGTATTTT. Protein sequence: CASRPLSTDTQYF.

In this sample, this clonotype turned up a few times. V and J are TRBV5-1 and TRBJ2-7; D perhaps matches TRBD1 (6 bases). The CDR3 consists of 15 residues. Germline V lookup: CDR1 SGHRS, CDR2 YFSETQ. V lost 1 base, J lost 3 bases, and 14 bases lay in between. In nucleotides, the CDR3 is TGCGCCAGCAGCTTGATCCCCGAACAGGGCTACGAGCAGTACTTC. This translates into CASSLIPEQGYEQYF.

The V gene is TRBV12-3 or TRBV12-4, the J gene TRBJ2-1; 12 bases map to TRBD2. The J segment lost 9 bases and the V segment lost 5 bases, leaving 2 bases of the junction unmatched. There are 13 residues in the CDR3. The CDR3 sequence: CASSLTSGSEQFF. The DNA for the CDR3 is TGTGCCAGCAGTCTGACTAGCGGGAGTGAGCAGTTCTTC.

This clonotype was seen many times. The CDR3 spells CATSDRDAGFSTQYF. Written as DNA, the CDR3 is TGTGCCACCAGTGATCGGGACGCAGGTTTTAGTACGCAGTATTTT. The rearrangement links TRBV24-1 to TRBJ2-3; D possibly uses TRBD1 or TRBD2 (5 bases each). With 3 bases removed from V and 8 bases from J, the gap between germline ends came to 17 bases. The germline CDR1 and CDR2 sequences are KGHDR and SFDVKD. The CDR3 is made up of 15 amino acids.

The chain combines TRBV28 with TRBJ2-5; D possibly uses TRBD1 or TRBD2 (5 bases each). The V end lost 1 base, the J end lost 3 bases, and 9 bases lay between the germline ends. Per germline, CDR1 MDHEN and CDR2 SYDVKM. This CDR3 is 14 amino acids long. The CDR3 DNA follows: TGTGCCAGCAGTTTATATGGGGGAAAAGAGACCCAGTACTTC. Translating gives CASSLYGGKETQYF.

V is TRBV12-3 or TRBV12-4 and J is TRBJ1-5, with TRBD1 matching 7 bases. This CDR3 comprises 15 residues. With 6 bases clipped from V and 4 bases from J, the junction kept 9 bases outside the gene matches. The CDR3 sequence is CASSVRGGANQPQHF. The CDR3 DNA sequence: TGTGCCAGCAGCGTCAGGGGGGGAGCTAATCAGCCCCAGCATTTT.

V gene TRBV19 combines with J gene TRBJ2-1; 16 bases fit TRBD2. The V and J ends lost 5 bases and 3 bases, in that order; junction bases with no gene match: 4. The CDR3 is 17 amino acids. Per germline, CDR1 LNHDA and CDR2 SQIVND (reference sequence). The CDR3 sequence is CASSLGLAGGLYNEQFF. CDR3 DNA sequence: TGTGCCAGTAGTTTGGGACTAGCGGGGGGGCTCTACAATGAGCAGTTCTTC.

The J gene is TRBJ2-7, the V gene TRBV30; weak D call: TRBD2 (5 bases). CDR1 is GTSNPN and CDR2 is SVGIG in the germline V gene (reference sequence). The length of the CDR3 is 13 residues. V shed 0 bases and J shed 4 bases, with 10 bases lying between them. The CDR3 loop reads CAWSVGSGYEQYV. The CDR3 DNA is TGTGCCTGGAGTGTAGGCAGCGGATACGAGCAGTACGTC.

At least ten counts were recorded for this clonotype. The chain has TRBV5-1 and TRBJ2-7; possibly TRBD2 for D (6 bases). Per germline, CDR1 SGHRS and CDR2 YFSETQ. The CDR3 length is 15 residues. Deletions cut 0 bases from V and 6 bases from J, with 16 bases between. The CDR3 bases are TGCGCCAGCAGCTTGGTGGAGGGCCCAGGATCCGAGCAGTACTTC. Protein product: CASSLVEGPGSEQYF.

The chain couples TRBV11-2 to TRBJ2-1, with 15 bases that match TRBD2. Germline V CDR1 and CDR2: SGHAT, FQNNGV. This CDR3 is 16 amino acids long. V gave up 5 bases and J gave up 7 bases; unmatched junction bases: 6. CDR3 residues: CASSRTGTSGRNEQFF. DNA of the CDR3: TGTGCCAGCAGCCGGACCGGGACTAGCGGGAGGAATGAGCAGTTCTTC.

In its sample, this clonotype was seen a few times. CDR3 region: CASSLAVMGGLTGELFF. Written as DNA, the CDR3 is TGTGCCAGCAGTTTAGCGGTAATGGGAGGGCTCACCGGGGAGCTGTTTTTT. The gene calls are TRBV12-3 or TRBV12-4 and TRBJ2-2, with TRBD2 matching over 7 bases. The CDR3 is 17 residues long. The trim removed 0 bases at V and 4 bases at J, leaving 8 bases unmatched.